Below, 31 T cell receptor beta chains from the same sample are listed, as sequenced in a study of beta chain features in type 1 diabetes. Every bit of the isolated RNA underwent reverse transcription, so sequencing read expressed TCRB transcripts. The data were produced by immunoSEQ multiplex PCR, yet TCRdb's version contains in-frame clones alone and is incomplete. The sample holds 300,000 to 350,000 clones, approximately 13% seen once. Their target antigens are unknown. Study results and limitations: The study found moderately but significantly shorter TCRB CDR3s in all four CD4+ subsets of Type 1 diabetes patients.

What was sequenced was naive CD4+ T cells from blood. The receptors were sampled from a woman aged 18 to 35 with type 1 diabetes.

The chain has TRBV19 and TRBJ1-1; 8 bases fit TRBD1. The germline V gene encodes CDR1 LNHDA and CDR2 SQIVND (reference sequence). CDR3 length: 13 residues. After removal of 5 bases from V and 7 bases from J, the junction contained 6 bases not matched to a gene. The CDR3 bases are TGTGCCAGTAGTTCTGACAGGGGCCTTGAAGCTTTCTTT. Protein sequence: CASSSDRGLEAFF. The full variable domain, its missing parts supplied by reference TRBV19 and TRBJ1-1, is DGGITQSPKYLFRKEGQNVTLSCEQNLNHDAMYWYRQDPGQGLRLIYYSQIVNDFQKGDIAEGYSVSREKKESFPLTVTSAQKNPTAFYLCASSSDRGLEAFFGQGTRLTVV.

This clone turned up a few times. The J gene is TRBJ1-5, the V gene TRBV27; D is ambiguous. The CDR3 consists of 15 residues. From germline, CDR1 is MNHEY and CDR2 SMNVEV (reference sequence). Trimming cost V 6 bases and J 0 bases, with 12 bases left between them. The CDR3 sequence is CASRRGSYSNQPQHF. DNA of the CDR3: TGTGCCAGCAGGCGAGGGTCTTATAGCAATCAGCCCCAGCATTTT.

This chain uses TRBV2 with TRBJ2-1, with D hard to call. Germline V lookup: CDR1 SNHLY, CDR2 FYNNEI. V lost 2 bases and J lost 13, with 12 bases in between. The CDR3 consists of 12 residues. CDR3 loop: CASSEIRQVQFF. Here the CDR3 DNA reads TGTGCCAGCAGTGAAATCAGGCAGGTACAGTTCTTC.

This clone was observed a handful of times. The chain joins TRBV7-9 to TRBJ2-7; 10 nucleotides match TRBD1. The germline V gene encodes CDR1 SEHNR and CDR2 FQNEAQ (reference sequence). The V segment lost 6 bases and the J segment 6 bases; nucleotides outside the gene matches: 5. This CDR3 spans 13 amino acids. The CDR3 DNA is TGTGCCAGCAGTCGACAGGGGGCATCCGAGCAGTACTTC. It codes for CASSRQGASEQYF.

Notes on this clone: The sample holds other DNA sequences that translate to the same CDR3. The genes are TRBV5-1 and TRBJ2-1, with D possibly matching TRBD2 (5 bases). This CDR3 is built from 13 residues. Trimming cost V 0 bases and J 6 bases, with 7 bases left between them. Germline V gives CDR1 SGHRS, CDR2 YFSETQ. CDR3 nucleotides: TGCGCCAGCAGCTTGGCCGGGGTCAATGAGCAGTTCTTC. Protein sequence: CASSLAGVNEQFF.

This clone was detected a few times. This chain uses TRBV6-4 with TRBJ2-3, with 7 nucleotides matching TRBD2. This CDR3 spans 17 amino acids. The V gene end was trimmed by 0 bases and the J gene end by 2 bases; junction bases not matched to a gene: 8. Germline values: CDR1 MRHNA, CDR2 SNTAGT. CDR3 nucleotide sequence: TGTGCCAGCAGTGACTCGATTGGACTAGGCTACACAGATACGCAGTATTTT. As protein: CASSDSIGLGYTDTQYF.

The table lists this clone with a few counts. For the CDR3, the DNA is TGTGCCAGCTCACCACCCGGCGGGAACGAGCAGTACGTC. Translating gives CASSPPGGNEQYV. The J gene is TRBJ2-7, the V gene TRBV18; tentative D call: TRBD2 (6 bases). V lost 0 bases to trimming and J lost 5 bases, with 8 bases between them. CDR1 and CDR2 from the germline V gene are KGHSH and LQKENI. The CDR3 is 13 residues long.

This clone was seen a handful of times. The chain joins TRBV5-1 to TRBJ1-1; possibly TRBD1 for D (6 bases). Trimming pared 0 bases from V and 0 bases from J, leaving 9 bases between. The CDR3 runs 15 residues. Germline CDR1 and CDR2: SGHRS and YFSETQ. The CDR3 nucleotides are TGCGCCAGCAGCTTGGGACAGGCCATGAACACTGAAGCTTTCTTT. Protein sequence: CASSLGQAMNTEAFF.

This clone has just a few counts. Written as DNA, the CDR3 is TGTGCCAGCAGCTGTTTCCCTTGTCCGGGACTAGCGACAGATACGCAGTATTTT. Amino acids: CASSCFPCPGLATDTQYF. The chain couples TRBV7-2 to TRBJ2-3, with 10 positions matching TRBD2. The CDR3 is 18 amino acids. The germline CDR1 and CDR2 sequences are SGHTA and FQGNSA. The V and J ends lost 4 bases and 3 bases, in that order; junction bases with no gene match: 13.

CDR3 nucleotide sequence: TGTGCCAGCTCATACGACAGGGGGCTTTACGAGCAGTACTTC. Encoded protein: CASSYDRGLYEQYF. The chain recombines TRBV18 with TRBJ2-7; 10 bases are a match to TRBD1. The CDR3 is 14 residues long. The J segment lost 4 bases and the V segment lost 5 bases, leaving 5 bases of the junction unmatched. CDR1 is KGHSH and CDR2 is LQKENI in the germline V gene.

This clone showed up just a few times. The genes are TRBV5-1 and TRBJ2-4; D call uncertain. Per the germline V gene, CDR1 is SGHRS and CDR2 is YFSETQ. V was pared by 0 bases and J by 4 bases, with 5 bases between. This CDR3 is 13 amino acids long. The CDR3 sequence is CASSLDSKNIQYF. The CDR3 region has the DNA TGCGCCAGCAGCTTGGACAGTAAAAACATTCAGTACTTC.

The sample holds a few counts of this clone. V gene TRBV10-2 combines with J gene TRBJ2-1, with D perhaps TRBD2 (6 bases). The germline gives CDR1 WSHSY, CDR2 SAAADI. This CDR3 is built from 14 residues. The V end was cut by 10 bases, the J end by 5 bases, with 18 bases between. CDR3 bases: TGCGCCATCCAGTCCCTAGCGAAGAACAATGAGCAGTTCTTC. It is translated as CAIQSLAKNNEQFF.

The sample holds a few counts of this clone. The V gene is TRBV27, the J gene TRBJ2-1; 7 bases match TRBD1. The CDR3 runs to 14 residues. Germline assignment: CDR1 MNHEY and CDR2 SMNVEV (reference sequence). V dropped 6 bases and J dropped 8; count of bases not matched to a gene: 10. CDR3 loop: CASSEQTGSYEQFF. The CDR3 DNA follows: TGTGCCAGCAGCGAACAGACAGGGTCCTATGAGCAGTTCTTC.

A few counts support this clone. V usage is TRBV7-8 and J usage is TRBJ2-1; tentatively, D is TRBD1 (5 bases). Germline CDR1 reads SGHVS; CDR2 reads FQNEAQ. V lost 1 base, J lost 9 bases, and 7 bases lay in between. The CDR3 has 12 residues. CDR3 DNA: TGTGCCAGCAGCTTAGGCAGGGTTGAGCAGTTCTTC. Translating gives CASSLGRVEQFF.

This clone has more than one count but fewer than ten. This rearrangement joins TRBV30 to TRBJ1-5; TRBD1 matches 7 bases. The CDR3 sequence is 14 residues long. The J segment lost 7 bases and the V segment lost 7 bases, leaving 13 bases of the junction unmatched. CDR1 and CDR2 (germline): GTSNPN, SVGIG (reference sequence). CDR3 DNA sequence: TGTGCCTCATCGAGGGGGCCAGGTTCGCAGCCCCAGCATTTT. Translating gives CASSRGPGSQPQHF. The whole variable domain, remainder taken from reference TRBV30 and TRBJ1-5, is SQTIHQWPATLVQPVGSPLSLECTVEGTSNPNLYWYRQAAGRGLQLLFYSVGIGQISSEVPQNLSASRPQDRQFILSSKKLLLSDSGFYLCASSRGPGSQPQHFGDGTRLSIL.

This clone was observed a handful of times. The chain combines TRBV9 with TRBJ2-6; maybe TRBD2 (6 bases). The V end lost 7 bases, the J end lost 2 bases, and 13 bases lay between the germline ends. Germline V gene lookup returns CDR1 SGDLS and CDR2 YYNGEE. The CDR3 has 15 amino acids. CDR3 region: CASGGSSAGANVLTF. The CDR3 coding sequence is TGTGCCAGCGGGGGGAGTTCGGCTGGGGCCAACGTCCTGACTTTC.

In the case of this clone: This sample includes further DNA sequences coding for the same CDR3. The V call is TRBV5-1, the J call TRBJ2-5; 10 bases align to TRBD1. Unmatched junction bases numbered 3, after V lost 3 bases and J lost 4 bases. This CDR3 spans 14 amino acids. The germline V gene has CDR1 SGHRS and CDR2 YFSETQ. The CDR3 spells CASSSRTGGETQYF. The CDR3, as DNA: TGCGCCAGCAGCTCTAGGACAGGGGGAGAGACCCAGTACTTC.

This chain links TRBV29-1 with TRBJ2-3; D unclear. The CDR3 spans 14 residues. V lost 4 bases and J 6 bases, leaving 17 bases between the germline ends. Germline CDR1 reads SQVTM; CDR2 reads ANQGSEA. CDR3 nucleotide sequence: TGCAGCGTTGCCCCCCGCCTCACCGGGGATACGCAGTATTTT. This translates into CSVAPRLTGDTQYF.

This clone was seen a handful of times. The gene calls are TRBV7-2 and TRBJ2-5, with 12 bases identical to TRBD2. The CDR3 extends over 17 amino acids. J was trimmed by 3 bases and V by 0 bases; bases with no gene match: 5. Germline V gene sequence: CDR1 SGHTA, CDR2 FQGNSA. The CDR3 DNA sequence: TGTGCCAGCAGCTTAGCTCGGACTAGCGGGACCAAAGAGACCCAGTACTTC. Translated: CASSLARTSGTKETQYF.

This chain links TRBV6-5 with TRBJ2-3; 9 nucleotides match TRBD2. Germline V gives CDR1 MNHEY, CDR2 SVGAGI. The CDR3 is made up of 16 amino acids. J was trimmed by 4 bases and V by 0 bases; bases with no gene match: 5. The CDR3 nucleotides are TGTGCCAGCAGTTACTCGACCGGGACTAGCCCAGATACGCAGTATTTT. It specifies CASSYSTGTSPDTQYF.

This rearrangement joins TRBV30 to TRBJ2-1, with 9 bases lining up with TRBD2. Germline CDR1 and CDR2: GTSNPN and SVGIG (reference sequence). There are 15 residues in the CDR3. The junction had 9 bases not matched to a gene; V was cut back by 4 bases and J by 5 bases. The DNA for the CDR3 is TGTGCCTGGATTGAACTAGCGGGTATCCACAATGAGCAGTTCTTC. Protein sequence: CAWIELAGIHNEQFF.

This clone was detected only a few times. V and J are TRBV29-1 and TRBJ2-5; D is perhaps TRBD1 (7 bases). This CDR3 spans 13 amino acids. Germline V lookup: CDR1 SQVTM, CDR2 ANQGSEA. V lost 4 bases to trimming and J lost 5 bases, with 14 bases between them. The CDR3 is CSVARQGGETQYF. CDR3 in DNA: TGCAGCGTTGCACGGCAGGGGGGCGAGACCCAGTACTTC.

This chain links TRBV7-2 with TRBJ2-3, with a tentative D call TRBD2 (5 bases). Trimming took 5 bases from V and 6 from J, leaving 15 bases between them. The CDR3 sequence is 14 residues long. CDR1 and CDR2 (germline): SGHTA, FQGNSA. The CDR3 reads CASSRTAEVDTQYF. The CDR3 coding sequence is TGTGCCAGCAGCCGTACAGCGGAGGTGGATACGCAGTATTTT.

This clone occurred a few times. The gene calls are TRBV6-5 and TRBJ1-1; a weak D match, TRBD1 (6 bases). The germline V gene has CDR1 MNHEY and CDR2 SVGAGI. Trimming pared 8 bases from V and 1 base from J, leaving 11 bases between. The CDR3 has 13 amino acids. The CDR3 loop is CASGTQGNTEAFF. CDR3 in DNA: TGTGCCAGCGGGACACAGGGGAACACTGAAGCTTTCTTT.

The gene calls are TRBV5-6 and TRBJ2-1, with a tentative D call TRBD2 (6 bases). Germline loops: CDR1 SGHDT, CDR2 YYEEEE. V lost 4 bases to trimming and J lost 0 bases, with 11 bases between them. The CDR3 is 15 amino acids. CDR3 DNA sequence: TGTGCCAGCAGCCCAAGACTAGTCTCCTACAATGAGCAGTTCTTC. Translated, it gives CASSPRLVSYNEQFF.

Here the CDR3 reads CASSSYYEQYV. Here the CDR3 DNA reads TGTGCCAGCAGCTCGTACTACGAGCAGTACGTC. This rearrangement joins TRBV11-2 to TRBJ2-7; D is unresolved. The CDR3 runs 11 residues. Germline V gene sequence: CDR1 SGHAT, CDR2 FQNNGV. Trimming stripped 4 bases from V and 3 bases from J, with 4 bases between.

CDR3 protein: CSVSGGSGDNEQFF. The CDR3 DNA reads TGCAGCGTTTCGGGCGGGAGCGGTGACAATGAGCAGTTCTTC. The chain couples TRBV29-1 to TRBJ2-1, with TRBD2 matching 7 bases. V was pared by 5 bases and J by 5 bases, with 9 bases of the junction left unmatched. This CDR3 is 14 amino acids long. The V gene's germline CDR1 is SQVTM and CDR2 ANQGSEA.

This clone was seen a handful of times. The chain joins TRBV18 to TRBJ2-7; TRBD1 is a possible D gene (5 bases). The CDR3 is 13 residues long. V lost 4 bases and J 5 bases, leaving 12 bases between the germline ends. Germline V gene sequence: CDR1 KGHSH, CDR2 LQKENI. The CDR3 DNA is TGTGCCAGCTCACGACGACAGCCCCACGAGCAGTACTTC. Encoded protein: CASSRRQPHEQYF.

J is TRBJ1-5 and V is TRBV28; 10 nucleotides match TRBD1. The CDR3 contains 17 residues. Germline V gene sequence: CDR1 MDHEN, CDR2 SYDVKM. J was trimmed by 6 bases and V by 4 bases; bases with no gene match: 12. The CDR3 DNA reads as TGTGCCAGCAGTTCCCTTCCGACAGGGGGCTTAAGTCAGCCCCAGCATTTT. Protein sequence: CASSSLPTGGLSQPQHF.

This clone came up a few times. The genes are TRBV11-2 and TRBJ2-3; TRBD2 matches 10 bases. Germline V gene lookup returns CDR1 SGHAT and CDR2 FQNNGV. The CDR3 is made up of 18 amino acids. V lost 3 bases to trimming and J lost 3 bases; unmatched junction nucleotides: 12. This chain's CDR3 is CASSFGGASGSTTDTQYF. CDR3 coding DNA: TGTGCCAGCAGCTTCGGGGGGGCTAGCGGGAGTACTACAGATACGCAGTATTTT.

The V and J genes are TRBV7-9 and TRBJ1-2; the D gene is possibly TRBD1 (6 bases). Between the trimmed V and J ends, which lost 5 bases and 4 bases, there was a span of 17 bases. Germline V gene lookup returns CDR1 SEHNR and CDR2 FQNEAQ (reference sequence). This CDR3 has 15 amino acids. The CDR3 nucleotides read TGTGCCAGCAGCCTCACAGGGAGTCCTGGCTATGGCTACACCTTC. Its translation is CASSLTGSPGYGYTF.